These 15 T cell receptor beta chains originate from one sample sequenced in a study of blood T cell repertoires in COVID-19. The data were produced by immunoSEQ multiplex PCR, yet TCRdb's version contains in-frame clones alone and is incomplete. The data show about 59,000 clones, approximately 89% seen once. Input material: peripheral blood. Every receptor here comes from a man between 60 and 75 years old with active or convalescent COVID-19.

This clone came up once. The rearrangement links TRBV6-6 to TRBJ2-1; a possible D gene is TRBD1 (6 bases). Trimming cost V 2 bases and J 6 bases, with 8 bases left between them. The CDR3 extends over 13 amino acids. From germline, CDR1 is MNHNY and CDR2 SVGAGI (reference sequence). The CDR3 protein is CASSYQQGNEQFF. The DNA of the CDR3 is TGTGCCAGCAGTTACCAACAGGGCAATGAGCAGTTCTTC.

This clone was seen only a few times. This chain links TRBV14 with TRBJ2-5, with D maybe TRBD2 (5 bases). The CDR3 sequence is 17 residues long. Germline CDR1 reads SGHDN; CDR2 reads FVKESK. The ends were cut back, 3 bases at V and 7 bases at J, with 24 bases in the middle. The CDR3 spells CASSQKRTGKRPGTQYF. The CDR3 nucleotides are TGTGCCAGCAGCCAGAAACGGACGGGAAAACGCCCAGGGACCCAGTACTTC.

This chain links TRBV19 with TRBJ1-1; 7 nucleotides align to TRBD1. The CDR3 runs 15 residues. Trimming removed 4 bases from V and 0 bases from J; junction bases left unmatched: 5. Germline V gene lookup returns CDR1 LNHDA and CDR2 SQIVND (reference sequence). In DNA form, the CDR3 reads TGTGCCAGTAGTAGGGCAGGGGGAGTGAACACTGAAGCTTTCTTT. Amino acids: CASSRAGGVNTEAFF. Supplemented by reference TRBV19 and TRBJ1-1, the full variable domain reads DGGITQSPKYLFRKEGQNVTLSCEQNLNHDAMYWYRQDPGQGLRLIYYSQIVNDFQKGDIAEGYSVSREKKESFPLTVTSAQKNPTAFYLCASSRAGGVNTEAFFGQGTRLTVV.

This clone was seen more than once but under ten times. This rearrangement joins TRBV11-2 to TRBJ1-2; no clear D gene. Looked up from germline, CDR1 is SGHAT and CDR2 is FQNNGV. The CDR3 is 13 residues long. Trimming took 10 bases from V and 8 from J, leaving 20 bases between them. The CDR3 region has the DNA TGTGCCACCGCGGGGAGGATCCTTGTGGGCTACACCTTC. This encodes CATAGRILVGYTF.

The genes are TRBV7-6 and TRBJ2-5; 7 bases fit TRBD2. The germline gives CDR1 SGHVS, CDR2 FNYEAQ. V was pared by 3 bases and J by 5 bases, with 9 bases of the junction left unmatched. The CDR3 runs to 15 residues. The CDR3 protein is CASSFSGGMRETQYF. The CDR3 DNA is TGTGCCAGCAGCTTCTCCGGGGGGATGCGGGAGACCCAGTACTTC.

The chain combines TRBV29-1 with TRBJ1-2; D perhaps matches TRBD1 (6 bases). V was shortened by 2 bases and J by 4 bases, with 26 bases between the two germline ends. The CDR3 runs to 18 residues. The germline V gene encodes CDR1 SQVTM and CDR2 ANQGSEA. CDR3 loop: CSVETLTLGGGRPYGYTF. CDR3 sequence (DNA): TGCAGCGTTGAAACCCTGACACTAGGGGGAGGGCGTCCCTATGGCTACACCTTC. The full variable domain, completed using reference TRBV29-1 and TRBJ1-2, is SAVISQKPSRDICQRGTSLTIQCQVDSQVTMMFWYRQQPGQSLTLIATANQGSEATYESGFVIDKFPISRPNLTFSTLTVSNMSPEDSSIYLCSVETLTLGGGRPYGYTFGSGTRLTVV.

The chain is built from TRBV19 and TRBJ2-2, with TRBD2 as a possible D gene (5 bases). The length of the CDR3 is 15 residues. The V end lost 3 bases, the J end lost 5 bases, and 13 bases lay between the germline ends. Germline CDR1 and CDR2: LNHDA and SQIVND (reference sequence). The CDR3 DNA follows: TGTGCCAGTAGTATTGTCACATCGGGGACCGGGGAGCTGTTTTTT. Its translation is CASSIVTSGTGELFF. Drawing the rest from reference TRBV19 and TRBJ2-2, the complete variable domain is DGGITQSPKYLFRKEGQNVTLSCEQNLNHDAMYWYRQDPGQGLRLIYYSQIVNDFQKGDIAEGYSVSREKKESFPLTVTSAQKNPTAFYLCASSIVTSGTGELFFGEGSRLTVL.

The genes are TRBV27 and TRBJ2-3; D is possibly TRBD2 (6 bases). Germline V gene data show CDR1 as MNHEY and CDR2 as SMNVEV (reference sequence). CDR3 length: 16 residues. The ends were cut back, 3 bases at V and 1 base at J, with 14 bases in the middle. The CDR3 sequence: CASSFGSGTRTDTQYF. CDR3 nucleotide sequence: TGTGCCAGCAGTTTTGGATCAGGGACTCGCACAGATACGCAGTATTTT.

The chain couples TRBV27 to TRBJ2-6; tentatively, D is TRBD1 (6 bases). Trimming pared 2 bases from V and 2 bases from J, leaving 7 bases between. The CDR3 runs to 15 residues. Germline CDR1 and CDR2: MNHEY and SMNVEV (reference sequence). CDR3 loop: CASSLEGAGANVLTF. DNA for the CDR3: TGTGCCAGCAGTTTAGAGGGGGCTGGGGCCAACGTCCTGACTTTC.

The chain employs TRBV6-5 and TRBJ2-1, with TRBD2 identical over 11 bases. The germline CDR1 and CDR2 sequences are MNHEY and SVGAGI. The CDR3 runs to 14 residues. V dropped 5 bases and J dropped 4; count of bases not matched to a gene: 1. In DNA, the CDR3 is TGTGCCAGCAGTCTAGCGGGGGGTTACAATGAGCAGTTCTTC. This codes for CASSLAGGYNEQFF.

This chain uses TRBV18 with TRBJ1-1; TRBD1 agrees at 7 bases. CDR1 KGHSH and CDR2 LQKENI come from the germline V gene. The CDR3 is made up of 17 amino acids. V lost 2 bases, J lost 3 bases, and 12 bases stayed unmatched. CDR3 sequence: CASSPGGTARDDTEAFF. CDR3 sequence (DNA): TGTGCCAGCTCACCAGGCGGGACAGCACGAGATGACACTGAAGCTTTCTTT.

This chain connects TRBV7-2 to TRBJ1-2, with D possibly TRBD1 on 5 matching bases. Germline CDR1 reads SGHTA; CDR2 reads FQGNSA. The V end was cut by 5 bases, the J end by 5 bases, with 12 bases between. There are 13 residues in the CDR3. The CDR3 DNA follows: TGTGCCAGCAGCCAAGCCGCAGGGTATGGCTACACCTTC. Encoded protein: CASSQAAGYGYTF.

The chain links TRBV3-1 (or the pseudogene TRBV3-2) to TRBJ2-7, with 14 bases fitting TRBD2. Germline CDR1 is LGHDT and CDR2 is YNNKEL (reference sequence). This CDR3 is 16 amino acids long. Germline trimming cut 4 bases from V and 6 bases from J; bases unmatched to any gene: 8. DNA of the CDR3: TGTGCCAGCAGCCTCCGGACTAGCGGGAGGATCCTCGAGCAGTACTTC. As protein: CASSLRTSGRILEQYF.

V and J are TRBV11-1 and TRBJ2-1, with a weak D call TRBD1 (6 bases). Per germline, CDR1 SGHAT and CDR2 FQDESV (reference sequence). There are 16 residues in the CDR3. V was trimmed by 0 bases and J by 0 bases, leaving 9 bases between them. CDR3 residues: CASSLAGQISYNEQFF. Here the CDR3 DNA reads TGTGCCAGCAGCTTAGCCGGACAGATCTCCTACAATGAGCAGTTCTTC.

The chain has TRBV2 and TRBJ2-5, with D maybe TRBD2 (6 bases). CDR3 length equals 14 residues. Germline CDR1 SNHLY, CDR2 FYNNEI. Trimming pared 7 bases from V and 3 bases from J, leaving 15 bases between. The CDR3 is CASTQAGTEETQYF. The CDR3 region has the DNA TGTGCCAGCACCCAAGCGGGCACAGAAGAGACCCAGTACTTC. The whole variable domain, filled in from reference TRBV2 and TRBJ2-5, reads EPEVTQTPSHQVTQMGQEVILRCVPISNHLYFYWYRQILGQKVEFLVSFYNNEISEKSEIFDDQFSVERPDGSNFTLKIRSTKLEDSAMYFCASTQAGTEETQYFGPGTRLLVL.